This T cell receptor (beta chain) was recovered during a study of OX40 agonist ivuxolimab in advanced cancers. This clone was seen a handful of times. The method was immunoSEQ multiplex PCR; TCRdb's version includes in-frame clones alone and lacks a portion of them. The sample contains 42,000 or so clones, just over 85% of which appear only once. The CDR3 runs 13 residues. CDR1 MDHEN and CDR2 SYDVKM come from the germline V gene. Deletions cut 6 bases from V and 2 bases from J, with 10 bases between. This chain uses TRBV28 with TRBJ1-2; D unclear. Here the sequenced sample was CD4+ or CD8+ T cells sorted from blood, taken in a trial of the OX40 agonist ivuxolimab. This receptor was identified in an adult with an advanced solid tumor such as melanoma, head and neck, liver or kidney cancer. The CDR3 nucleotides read TGTGCCAGCAGCCGCCGGGCGAACTATGGCTACACCTTC. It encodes CASSRRANYGYTF.